The clone carrying this T cell receptor beta chain has just a few counts. No antigen is known for it. Of the isolated RNA, all was reverse transcribed, and so the sequenced material was expressed TCRB transcripts. The average read count of naive, central memory and regulatory T cell samples was some 3.5 million. TCRdb's table, derived via immunoSEQ multiplex PCR, lists solely in-frame clones and lacks some. The sample lists 630,000 or so clones, roughly 13% seen once, with roughly 0.04% in the top ten. These data originate in a study of beta chain features in type 1 diabetes. A sort by CD45RO/CCR7/CD25/CD127/CD95/CD27 yielded CD4+ naive, central memory, regulatory and stem cell-like memory cells. Once sorted, every population was more than 98% pure. Study-wide findings and caveats: Patients' naive, central memory and Treg TCRB repertoires seemed closer to one another than those of healthy donors. Moderately but significantly shorter TCRB CDR3s were found in Type 1 diabetes patients in all four CD4+ subsets.

Germline V lookup: CDR1 SGHRS, CDR2 YFSETQ. Trimming shortened V by 3 bases and J by 0 bases, and 10 bases separated the two germline ends. The CDR3 sequence is 15 residues long. The sample consisted of naive CD4+ T cells from blood. The chain employs TRBV5-1 and TRBJ2-1; weak D call: TRBD2 (6 bases). The sequence was obtained from a man between 18 and 35 years old with type 1 diabetes. CDR3: CASSSRDASYNEQFF. The DNA of the CDR3 is TGCGCCAGCAGCTCGCGGGATGCCTCCTACAATGAGCAGTTCTTC.